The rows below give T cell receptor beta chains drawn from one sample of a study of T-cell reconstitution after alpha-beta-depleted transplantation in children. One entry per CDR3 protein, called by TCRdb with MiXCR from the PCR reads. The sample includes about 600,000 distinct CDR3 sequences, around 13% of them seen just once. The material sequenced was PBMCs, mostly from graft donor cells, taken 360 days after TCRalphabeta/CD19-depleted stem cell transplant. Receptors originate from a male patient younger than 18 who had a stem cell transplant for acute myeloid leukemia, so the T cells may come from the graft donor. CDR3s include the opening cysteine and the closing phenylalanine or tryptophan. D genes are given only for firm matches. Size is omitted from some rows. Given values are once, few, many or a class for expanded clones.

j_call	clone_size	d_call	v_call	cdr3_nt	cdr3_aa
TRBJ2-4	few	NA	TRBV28	TGTGCCAGCAGTTTTGTCGTGGGGAACAAAAACATTCAGTACTTC	CASSFVVGNKNIQYF
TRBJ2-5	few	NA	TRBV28	TGTGCCAGCAGCCTTCGGGGGACCAATCTGAGGGAGACCCAGTACTTC	CASSLRGTNLRETQYF
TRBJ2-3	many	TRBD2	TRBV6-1	TGTGCCAGCAGCCTCAGACTAGCGGGACCCACAGATACGCAGTATTTT	CASSLRLAGPTDTQYF
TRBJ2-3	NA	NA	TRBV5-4	TGTGCCAGCAGCTTGGCCTCGAGGAAACTGAGTCGCCCTAGCACAGATACGCAGTATTTT	CASSLASRKLSRPSTDTQYF
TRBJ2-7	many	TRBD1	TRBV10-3	TGTGCCATCAATAAGGAGACAGGGGGCCGCGAGCAGTACTTC	CAINKETGGREQYF
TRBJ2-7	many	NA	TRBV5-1	TGCGCCAGCAGCGTAAGCCGACAGGCTACCTACGAGCAGTACTTC	CASSVSRQATYEQYF
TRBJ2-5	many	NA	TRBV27	TGTGCCAGCAGCAGCCGAGGGGGGGAGACCCAGTACTTC	CASSSRGGETQYF
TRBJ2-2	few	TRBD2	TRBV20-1	TGCAGTGCTAGAGACCTAGCGGGAGGTCCCGGGGAGCTGTTTTTT	CSARDLAGGPGELFF
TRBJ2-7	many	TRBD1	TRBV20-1	TGCAGTGCTAGTTACTACAGGGGGACCTACGAGCAGTACTTC	CSASYYRGTYEQYF
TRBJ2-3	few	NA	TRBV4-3	TGCGCCAGCAGCCAAGAGGAACAGTACACAGATACGCAGTATTTT	CASSQEEQYTDTQYF
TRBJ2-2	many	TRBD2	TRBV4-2	TGTGCCAGCAGCCAATGGGGGCTAGCGGGAGACACCGGGGAGCTGTTTTTT	CASSQWGLAGDTGELFF
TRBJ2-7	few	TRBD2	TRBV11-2	TGTGCCAGCAGTTGGGGACTAGCGGGAATCTACGAGCAGTACTTC	CASSWGLAGIYEQYF
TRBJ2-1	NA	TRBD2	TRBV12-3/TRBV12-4	TGTGCCAGCAGTTTCGATGGCCTAGCGGGAGATACCTTGGGGAATGAGCAGTTCTTC	CASSFDGLAGDTLGNEQFF
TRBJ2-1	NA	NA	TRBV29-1	TGCAGCGTTGGCGGGCTATGGGACAATGAGCAGTTCTTC	CSVGGLWDNEQFF
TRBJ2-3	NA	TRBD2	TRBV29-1	TGCAGCGTTGGAAGCTCCGGGGGGTTCACAGATACGCAGTATTTT	CSVGSSGGFTDTQYF
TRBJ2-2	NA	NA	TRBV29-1	TGCAGCGTTATGGGACTGAACACCGGGGAGCTGTTTTTT	CSVMGLNTGELFF
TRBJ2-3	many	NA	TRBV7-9	TGTGCCAGCAGCATATCGGCGGCAGATACGCAGTATTTT	CASSISAADTQYF